This TCR beta chain was profiled in a study of OX40 agonist ivuxolimab in advanced cancers. Study summary: Three patients, one with hepatocellular carcinoma and two with cutaneous melanoma, responded partially.

Study-wide findings and caveats: Undetermined was the antigen specificity of the expanded peripheral T cells.

A remark on this clone: Its specificity is unknown.

Assay used: immunoSEQ multiplex PCR; TCRdb lists only in-frame clones, some missing. Among some 14,000 clones listed, about 84% were seen once. Germline V CDR1 and CDR2: SGHTA, FQGNSA. The CDR3 has 14 amino acids. V lost 4 bases and J lost 9; bases outside the gene matches: 8. The rearrangement links TRBV7-2 to TRBJ2-1, with 8 bases fitting TRBD2. The sample consisted of CD4+ or CD8+ T cells sorted from blood, taken in a trial of the OX40 agonist ivuxolimab. This TCR came from an adult with an advanced solid tumor such as melanoma, head and neck, liver or kidney cancer. CDR3 bases: TGTGCCAGCAGCTCCGAGACTAGCGTGGTTGAGCAGTTCTTC. Translated: CASSSETSVVEQFF.